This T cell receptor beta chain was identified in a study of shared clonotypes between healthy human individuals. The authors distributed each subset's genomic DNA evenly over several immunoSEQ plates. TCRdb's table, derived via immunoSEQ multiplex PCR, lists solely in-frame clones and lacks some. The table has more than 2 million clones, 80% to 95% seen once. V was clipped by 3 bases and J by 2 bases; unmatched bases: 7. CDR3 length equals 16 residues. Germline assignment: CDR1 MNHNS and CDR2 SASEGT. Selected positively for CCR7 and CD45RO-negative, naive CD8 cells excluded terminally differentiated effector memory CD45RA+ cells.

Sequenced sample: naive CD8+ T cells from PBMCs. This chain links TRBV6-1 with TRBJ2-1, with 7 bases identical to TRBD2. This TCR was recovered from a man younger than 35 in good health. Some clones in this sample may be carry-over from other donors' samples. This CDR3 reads CASSEGGGAAYNEQFF. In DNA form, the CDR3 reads TGTGCCAGCAGTGAGGGGGGAGGGGCTGCCTACAATGAGCAGTTCTTC.